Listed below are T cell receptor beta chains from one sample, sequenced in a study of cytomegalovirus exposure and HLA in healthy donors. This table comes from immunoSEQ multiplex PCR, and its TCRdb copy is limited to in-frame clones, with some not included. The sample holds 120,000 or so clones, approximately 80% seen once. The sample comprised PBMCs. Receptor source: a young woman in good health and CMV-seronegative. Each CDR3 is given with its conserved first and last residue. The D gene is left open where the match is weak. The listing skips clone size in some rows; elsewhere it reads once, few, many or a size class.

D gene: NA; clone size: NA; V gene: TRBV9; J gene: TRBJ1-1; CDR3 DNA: TGTGCCAGCAGCGTAACACAGACCACTGAAGCTTTCTTT; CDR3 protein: CASSVTQTTEAFF
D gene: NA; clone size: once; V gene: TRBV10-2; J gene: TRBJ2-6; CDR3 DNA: TGCGCCAGCAGGGGGAGCTCTGGGGCCAACGTCCTGACTTTC; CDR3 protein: CASRGSSGANVLTF
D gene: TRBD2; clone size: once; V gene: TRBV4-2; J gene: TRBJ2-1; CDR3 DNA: TGTGCCAGCAGCCCCGGACTAGCGGGGGGGCAGGGTGAGCAGTTCTTC; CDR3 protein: CASSPGLAGGQGEQFF
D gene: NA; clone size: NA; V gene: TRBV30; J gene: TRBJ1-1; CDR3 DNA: TGTGCCTGGAGTGAGGCGGGCGGACTTGAAGCTTTCTTT; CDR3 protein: CAWSEAGGLEAFF
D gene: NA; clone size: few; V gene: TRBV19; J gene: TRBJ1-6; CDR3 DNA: TGTGCCAGTAGTATCCAGGGGAATTCACCCCTCCACTTT; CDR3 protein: CASSIQGNSPLHF
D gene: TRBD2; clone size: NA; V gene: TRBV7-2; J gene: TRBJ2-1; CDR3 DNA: TGTGCCAGCAGCTTAGCGTTAACTAGCGGGAGGGTAAATGAGCAGTTCTTC; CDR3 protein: CASSLALTSGRVNEQFF
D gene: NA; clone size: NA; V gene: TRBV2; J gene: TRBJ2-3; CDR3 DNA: TGTGCCAGCAGTGACAGGGGCAAGACGCAGTATTTT; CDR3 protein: CASSDRGKTQYF
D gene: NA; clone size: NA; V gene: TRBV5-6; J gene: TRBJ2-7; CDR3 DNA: TGTGCCAGCAGCTTAGGGGTCCCCTACGAGCAGTACTTC; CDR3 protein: CASSLGVPYEQYF
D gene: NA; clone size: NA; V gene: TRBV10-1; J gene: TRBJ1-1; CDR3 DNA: TGCGCCAGTCGGCAAGGGGGATTCACTGAAGCTTTCTTT; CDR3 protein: CASRQGGFTEAFF
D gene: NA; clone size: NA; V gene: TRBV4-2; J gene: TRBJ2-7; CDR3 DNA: TGTGCCAGCAGCCAAGTAACGGGGGAGACCTACGAGCAGTACTTC; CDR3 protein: CASSQVTGETYEQYF
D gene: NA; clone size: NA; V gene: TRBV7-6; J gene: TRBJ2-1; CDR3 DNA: TGTGCCAGCGGCCTTGATAGTGGGCGGGGTAATGAGCAGTTCTTC; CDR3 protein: CASGLDSGRGNEQFF
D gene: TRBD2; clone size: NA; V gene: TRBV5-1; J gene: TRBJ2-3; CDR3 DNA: TGCGCCAGCAGCCCTGGACTAGCGGGGCGCACAGATACGCAGTATTTT; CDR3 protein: CASSPGLAGRTDTQYF
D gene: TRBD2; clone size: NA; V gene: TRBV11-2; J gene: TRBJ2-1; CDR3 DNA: TGTGCCAGCAGCGTCCGGGACCTCGGGAGGGAGCAGTTCTTC; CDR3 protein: CASSVRDLGREQFF
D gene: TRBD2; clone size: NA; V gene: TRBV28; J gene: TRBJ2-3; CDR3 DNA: TGTGCCAGCAGTGTAGCGGGAGGCGGCACAGATACGCAGTATTTT; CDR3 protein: CASSVAGGGTDTQYF
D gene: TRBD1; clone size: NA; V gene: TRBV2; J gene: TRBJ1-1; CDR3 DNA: TGTGCCAGCAGTTCGGGACAGGTCGGCACTGAAGCTTTCTTT; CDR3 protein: CASSSGQVGTEAFF
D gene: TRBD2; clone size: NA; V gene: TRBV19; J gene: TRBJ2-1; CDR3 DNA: TGTGCCAGTAGTATACCCTTACGGGCTAGCGGATACAATGAGCAGTTCTTC; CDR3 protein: CASSIPLRASGYNEQFF
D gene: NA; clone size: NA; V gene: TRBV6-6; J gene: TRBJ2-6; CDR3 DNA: TGTGCCAGCAACTACAGGATTTCTGGGGCCAACGGCCTGACTTTC; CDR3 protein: CASNYRISGANGLTF
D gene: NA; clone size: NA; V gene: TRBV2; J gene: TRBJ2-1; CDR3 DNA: TGTGCCAGCAGTGCCGACAGCTCCTACAATGAGCAGTTCTTC; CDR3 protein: CASSADSSYNEQFF
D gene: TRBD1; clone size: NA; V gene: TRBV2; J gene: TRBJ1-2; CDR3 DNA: TGTGCCAGCAGACACAGGGGTGGTGACTATGGCTACACCTTC; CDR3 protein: CASRHRGGDYGYTF
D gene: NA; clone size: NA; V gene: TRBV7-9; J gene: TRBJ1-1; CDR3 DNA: TGTGCCAGCAGCTTAGCGCTGGCAGTTGAAGCTTTCTTT; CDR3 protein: CASSLALAVEAFF
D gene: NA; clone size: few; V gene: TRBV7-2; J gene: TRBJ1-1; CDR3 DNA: TGTGCCAGCAGCTTAGAAGGAGGAAACACTGAAGCTTTCTTT; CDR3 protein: CASSLEGGNTEAFF
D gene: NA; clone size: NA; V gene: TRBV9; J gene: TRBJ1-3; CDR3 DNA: TGTGCCAGCAGCGTAGGAGACAGAGAAGGCACCATATATTTT; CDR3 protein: CASSVGDREGTIYF
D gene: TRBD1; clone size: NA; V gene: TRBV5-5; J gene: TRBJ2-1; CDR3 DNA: TGTGCCAGCAGCCTTTGGACAGGTAATACCTTCAATGAGCAGTTCTTC; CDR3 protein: CASSLWTGNTFNEQFF
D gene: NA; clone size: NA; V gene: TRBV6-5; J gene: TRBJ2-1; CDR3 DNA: TGTGCCAGCAGTTACGGATGGGGCGGGACAGACAATGAGCAGTTCTTC; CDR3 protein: CASSYGWGGTDNEQFF
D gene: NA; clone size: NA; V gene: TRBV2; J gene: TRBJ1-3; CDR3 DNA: TGTGCCAGCAGGGGGCAACTCTCTGGAAACACCATATATTTT; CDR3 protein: CASRGQLSGNTIYF
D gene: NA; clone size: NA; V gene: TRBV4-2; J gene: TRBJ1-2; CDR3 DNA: TGTGCCAGCAGCCAAGTACCCCTCGGTCCCTATGGCTACACCTTC; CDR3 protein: CASSQVPLGPYGYTF
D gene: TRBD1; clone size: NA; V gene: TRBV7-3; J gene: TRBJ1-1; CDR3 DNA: TGTGCCAGCAGCGACAGGGGACCTGAAGCTTTCTTT; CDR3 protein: CASSDRGPEAFF
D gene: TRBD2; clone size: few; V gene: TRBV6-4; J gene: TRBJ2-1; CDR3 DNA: TGTGCCAGCAGGGTTATAGCGGGAGCGTACAATGAGCAGTTCTTC; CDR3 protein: CASRVIAGAYNEQFF
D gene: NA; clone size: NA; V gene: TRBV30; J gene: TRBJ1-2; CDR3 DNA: TGTGCCTGGAGTGAAGGGGACTATGGCTACACCTTC; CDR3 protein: CAWSEGDYGYTF
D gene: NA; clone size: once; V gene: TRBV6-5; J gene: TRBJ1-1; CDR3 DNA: TGTGCCAGCAGTTCGACGGCAGGGAACACTGAAGCTTTCTTT; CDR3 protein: CASSSTAGNTEAFF
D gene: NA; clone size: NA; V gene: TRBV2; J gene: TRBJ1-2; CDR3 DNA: TGTGCCAGCACCTTCGCCGGGGGACGCGGCTACACCTTC; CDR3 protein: CASTFAGGRGYTF
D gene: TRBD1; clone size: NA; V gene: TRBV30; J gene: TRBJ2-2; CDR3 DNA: TGTGCCTGGAGTGGACAGGGAACGAACGGGGAGCTGTTTTTT; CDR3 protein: CAWSGQGTNGELFF
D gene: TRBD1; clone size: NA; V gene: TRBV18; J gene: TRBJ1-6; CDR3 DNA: TGTGCCAGCTCACAGGACAGGGTCAATTCACCCCTCCACTTT; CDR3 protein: CASSQDRVNSPLHF
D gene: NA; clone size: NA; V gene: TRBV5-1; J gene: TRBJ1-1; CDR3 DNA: TGCGCCAGCAGAGGATATTCGGGGACTGAAGCTTTCTTT; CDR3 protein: CASRGYSGTEAFF
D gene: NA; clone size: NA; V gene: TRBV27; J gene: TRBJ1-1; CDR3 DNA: TGTGCCAGCAGTTTTGGGGGGTTGAACACTGAAGCTTTCTTT; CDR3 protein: CASSFGGLNTEAFF
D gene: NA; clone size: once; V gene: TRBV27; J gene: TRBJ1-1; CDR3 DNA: TGTGCCAGCAATCCTCTCCCTATGGGGGGGCAAGGGGAGAACACTGAAGCTTTCTTT; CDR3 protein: CASNPLPMGGQGENTEAFF
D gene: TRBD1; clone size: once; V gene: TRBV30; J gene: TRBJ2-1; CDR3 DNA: TGTGCCTGGACCAGGGGGTCCACCTTTGAGCAGTTCTTC; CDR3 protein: CAWTRGSTFEQFF
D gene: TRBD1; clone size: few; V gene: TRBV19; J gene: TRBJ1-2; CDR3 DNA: TGTGCCAGTAGTCCGGGGGACAGGGACCGCTATGGCTACACCTTC; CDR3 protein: CASSPGDRDRYGYTF